Following are 21 T cell receptor beta chains from one sample sequenced in a study of blood T cells in healthy people across ages. A second about 7 to 12 cycle PCR used barcoded and J-beta primers. In TCRdb, the 5' RACE reads were re-called with MiXCR into one record per CDR3 protein. The sample has about 1.6 million distinct CDR3 sequences, 34% seen once; the top ten hold around 11%. The sample was blood. The receptors were sampled from a woman aged 25-40 years in good health.

The chain uses TRBV5-1 and TRBJ1-1; D uncertain. The germline V gene encodes CDR1 SGHRS and CDR2 YFSETQ. The CDR3 length is 14 residues. V was trimmed by 3 bases and J by 3 bases, leaving 12 bases between them. The CDR3 loop is CASSSTEGYTEAFF. In DNA, the CDR3 is TGCGCCAGCAGCTCGACCGAAGGCTACACTGAAGCTTTCTTT.

This clonotype was counted a few times. This chain links TRBV4-1 with TRBJ2-7; no clear D. This CDR3 contains 15 residues. Trimming took off 4 bases at V and 2 bases at J, with 15 bases between the two ends. Germline V gene sequence: CDR1 MGHRA, CDR2 YSYEKL. The chain's CDR3 is CASSLDSSSTYEQYF. CDR3 coding DNA: TGCGCCAGCAGCCTAGACTCTTCGTCTACCTACGAGCAGTACTTC.

The rearrangement links TRBV10-3 to TRBJ2-1, with TRBD2 matching 9 bases. Unmatched junction bases numbered 8, after V lost 3 bases and J lost 2 bases. CDR3 length: 17 residues. In germline, CDR1 is ENHRY, CDR2 SYGVKD. The CDR3: CAISDSASGNTYNEQFF. The CDR3 region has the DNA TGTGCCATCAGTGACTCGGCTAGCGGGAACACCTACAATGAGCAGTTCTTC.

This clonotype was found a few times. The chain carries TRBV7-7 and TRBJ2-3; no definite D call. Trimming took off 5 bases at V and 8 bases at J, with 14 bases between the two ends. This CDR3 has 13 residues. Germline V gene data show CDR1 as SSHAT and CDR2 as FNYEAQ (reference sequence). CDR3 nucleotide sequence: TGTGCCAGCAGCCTTGGGTTTAGTGGTACGCAGTATTTT. This sequence encodes CASSLGFSGTQYF.

The rearrangement uses TRBV10-3 and TRBJ1-6, with 7 bases that match TRBD1. Germline trimming cut 2 bases from V and 3 bases from J; bases unmatched to any gene: 7. The CDR3 covers 17 residues. In germline, CDR1 is ENHRY, CDR2 SYGVKD. The CDR3 region is CAISENDRASYNSPLHF. The CDR3 DNA reads TGTGCCATCAGTGAGAACGACAGGGCTAGCTATAATTCACCCCTCCACTTT.

This clonotype occurred once. This sequence joins TRBV15 and TRBJ1-1, with D perhaps matching TRBD1 (5 bases). From germline, CDR1 is LNHNV and CDR2 YYDKDF (reference sequence). V gave up 7 bases and J gave up 7 bases, with 19 bases separating them. CDR3 length equals 14 residues. In DNA form, the CDR3 reads TGTGCCACCAAGCCGGGCAGGGTGGTCGGTGAAGCTTTCTTT. The encoded protein is CATKPGRVVGEAFF.

Details on this clonotype: A read error may produce the germline difference seen at one junction end. The genes are TRBV27 and TRBJ2-7; unclear D gene. The germline CDR1 and CDR2 sequences are MNHEY and SMNVEV (reference sequence). The CDR3 sequence is 12 residues long. The CDR3 DNA is TGTGCCAGCAGAGGGTTGGAGCTAGAGCGGTACTTC. Encoded protein: CASRGLELERYF.

CDR3 protein: CASSPRQGADNQPQHF. CDR3 coding DNA: TGTGCCAGCTCACCACGACAGGGGGCCGACAATCAGCCCCAGCATTTT. The chain couples TRBV18 to TRBJ1-5, with 10 bases aligning to TRBD1. There are 16 residues in the CDR3. The J segment lost 3 bases and the V segment lost 1 base, leaving 3 bases of the junction unmatched. The germline V gene has CDR1 KGHSH and CDR2 LQKENI.

The rearrangement links TRBV4-1 to TRBJ2-1, with 9 bases fitting TRBD2. J gave up 4 bases and V 1 base, and 5 bases lay outside the gene matches. This CDR3 has 16 amino acids. Germline V gives CDR1 MGHRA, CDR2 YSYEKL. Here the CDR3 reads CASSQVGRGGYNEQFF. The CDR3 nucleotides are TGCGCCAGCAGCCAAGTGGGGCGGGGGGGTTACAATGAGCAGTTCTTC.

This clonotype turned up a few times. The rearrangement links TRBV11-2 to TRBJ2-1, with 8 bases lining up with TRBD2. The V segment lost 5 bases and the J segment 6 bases; nucleotides outside the gene matches: 9. The V gene's germline CDR1 is SGHAT and CDR2 FQNNGV. The CDR3 spans 15 residues. The CDR3 is CASSQPTSEGNEQFF. The CDR3 region has the DNA TGTGCCAGCAGCCAACCGACTAGCGAGGGCAATGAGCAGTTCTTC.

V is TRBV7-2 and J is TRBJ2-2; D may be TRBD2 (6 bases). V lost 1 base and J lost 2, with 11 bases in between. The CDR3 has 16 residues. Germline values: CDR1 SGHTA, CDR2 FQGNSA. CDR3 DNA: TGTGCCAGCAGCTTAGACAGCGGGTTAAACACCGGGGAGCTGTTTTTT. As protein: CASSLDSGLNTGELFF.

This clonotype was recorded a few times. This chain connects TRBV20-1 to TRBJ1-2; D gene uncertain. Trimming took 0 bases from V and 4 from J, leaving 12 bases between them. The CDR3 length is 14 residues. The germline gives CDR1 DFQATT, CDR2 SNEGSKA (reference sequence). The CDR3 protein is CSAREGSRGYGYTF. In nucleotides, the CDR3 is TGCAGTGCTAGAGAGGGGTCCCGGGGCTATGGCTACACCTTC.

This clonotype was counted ten times or more. V and J are TRBV4-1 and TRBJ2-3, with 10 bases that match TRBD2. The ends lost 3 bases at V and 2 bases at J; junction bases unmatched: 5. This CDR3 comprises 16 residues. Germline V lookup: CDR1 MGHRA, CDR2 YSYEKL. CDR3 sequence reads: CASSHPSGGSTDTQYF. The DNA of the CDR3 is TGCGCCAGCAGCCACCCTAGCGGGGGCTCCACAGATACGCAGTATTTT.

The chain couples TRBV6-5 to TRBJ2-1; 8 bases are a match to TRBD2. The CDR3 consists of 17 residues. CDR1 is MNHEY and CDR2 is SVGAGI in the germline V gene. The J segment lost 6 bases and the V segment lost 2 bases, leaving 12 bases of the junction unmatched. The CDR3 region is CASSYDFGRVPGNEQFF. The DNA for the CDR3 is TGTGCCAGCAGTTACGATTTCGGGAGGGTCCCCGGCAATGAGCAGTTCTTC.

This clonotype has ten or more counts. This chain joins TRBV20-1 and TRBJ2-7; no firm D call. Trimming pared 4 bases from V and 5 bases from J, leaving 6 bases between. The CDR3 has 10 residues. Germline V gene data show CDR1 as DFQATT and CDR2 as SNEGSKA (reference sequence). DNA for the CDR3: TGCAGTGCTAATTCGGACGAGCAGTACTTC. Amino acid sequence: CSANSDEQYF.

The genes are TRBV12-3 or TRBV12-4 and TRBJ1-2; D gene ambiguous. The CDR3 spans 17 residues. V lost 2 bases and J 1 base, leaving 17 bases between the germline ends. CDR3 sequence (DNA): TGTGCCAGCAGTTTAAATCGGAGGGCTTTCGGTAACTATGGCTACACCTTC. It specifies CASSLNRRAFGNYGYTF.

This clonotype occurred a few times. CDR3 bases: TGCAGTGCTAGAGTAGATGGGACTACCCTCGAGCAGTACTTC. This translates into CSARVDGTTLEQYF. The chain is built from TRBV20-1 and TRBJ2-7; TRBD2 matches at 7 bases. Germline lookup yields CDR1 DFQATT and CDR2 SNEGSKA (reference sequence). The junction had 9 bases not matched to a gene; V was cut back by 1 base and J by 6 bases. The CDR3 extends over 14 amino acids.

The rearrangement links TRBV20-1 to TRBJ2-1; D uncertain. This CDR3 spans 15 amino acids. Trimming pared 1 base from V and 0 bases from J, leaving 10 bases between. Germline CDR1 DFQATT, CDR2 SNEGSKA (reference sequence). For the CDR3, the DNA is TGCAGTGCTAGAGTTAGCCCTAGCTCCTACAATGAGCAGTTCTTC. It yields the protein CSARVSPSSYNEQFF.

The V call is TRBV6-1, the J call TRBJ2-7; the D is unclear. Germline V gene data show CDR1 as MNHNS and CDR2 as SASEGT. This CDR3 region has 14 residues. The V end lost 8 bases, the J end lost 0 bases, and 14 bases lay between the germline ends. DNA for the CDR3: TGTGCCAGCCTTGCCGCTGGTTCCTCCTACGAGCAGTACTTC. This sequence encodes CASLAAGSSYEQYF.

In its sample, this clonotype was seen many times. The chain joins TRBV27 to TRBJ2-7, with no clear D. With 6 bases removed from V and 6 bases from J, the gap between germline ends came to 18 bases. Germline lookup yields CDR1 MNHEY and CDR2 SMNVEV (reference sequence). This CDR3 is built from 14 residues. The CDR3: CASSLSNIEAEQYF. In DNA, the CDR3 is TGTGCCAGCAGCCTAAGCAACATCGAAGCCGAGCAGTACTTC.

The CDR3 sequence: CASSFARLSGELFF. The CDR3 bases are TGTGCCAGCAGTTTTGCCCGTCTTTCCGGGGAGCTGTTTTTT. The chain couples TRBV27 to TRBJ2-2; D gene uncertain. Trimming removed 3 bases at V and 6 bases at J, with 11 bases between. The CDR3 extends over 14 amino acids. Germline CDR1 MNHEY, CDR2 SMNVEV (reference sequence).